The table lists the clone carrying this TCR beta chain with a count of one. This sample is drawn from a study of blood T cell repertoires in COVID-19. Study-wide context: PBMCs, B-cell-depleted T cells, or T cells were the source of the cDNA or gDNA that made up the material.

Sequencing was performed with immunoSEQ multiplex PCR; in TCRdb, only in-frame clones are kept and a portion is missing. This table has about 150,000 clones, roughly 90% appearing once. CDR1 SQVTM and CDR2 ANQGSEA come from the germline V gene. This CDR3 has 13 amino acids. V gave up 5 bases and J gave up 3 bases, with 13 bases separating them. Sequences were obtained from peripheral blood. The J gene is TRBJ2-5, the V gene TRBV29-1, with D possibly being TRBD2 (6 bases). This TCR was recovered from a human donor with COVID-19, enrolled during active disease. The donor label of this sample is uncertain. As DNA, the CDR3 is TGCAGCGTTTCGGGTAGCGGTGAAGAGACCCAGTACTTC. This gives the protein CSVSGSGEETQYF.